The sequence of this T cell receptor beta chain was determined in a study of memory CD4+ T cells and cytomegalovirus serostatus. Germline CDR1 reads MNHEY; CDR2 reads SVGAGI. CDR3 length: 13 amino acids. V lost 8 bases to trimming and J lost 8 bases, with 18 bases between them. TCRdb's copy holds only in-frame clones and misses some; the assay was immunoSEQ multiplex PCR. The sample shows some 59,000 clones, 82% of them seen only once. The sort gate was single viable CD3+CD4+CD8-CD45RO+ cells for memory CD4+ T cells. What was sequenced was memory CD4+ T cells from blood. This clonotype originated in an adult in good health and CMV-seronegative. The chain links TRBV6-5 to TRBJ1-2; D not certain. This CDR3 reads CASHSYGSGGYTF. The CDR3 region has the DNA TGTGCCAGCCACAGCTATGGCTCGGGAGGCTACACCTTC.